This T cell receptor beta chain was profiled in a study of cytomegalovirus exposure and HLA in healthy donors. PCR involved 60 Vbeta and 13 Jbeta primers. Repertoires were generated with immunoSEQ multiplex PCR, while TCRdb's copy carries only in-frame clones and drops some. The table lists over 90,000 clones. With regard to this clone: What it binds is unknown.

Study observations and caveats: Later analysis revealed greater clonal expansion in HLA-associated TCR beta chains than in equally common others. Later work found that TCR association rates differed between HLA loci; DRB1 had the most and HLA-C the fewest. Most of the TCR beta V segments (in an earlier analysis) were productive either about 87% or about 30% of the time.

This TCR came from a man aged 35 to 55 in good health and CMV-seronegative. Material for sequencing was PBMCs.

In DNA, the CDR3 is TGTGCCAGCAGCTTGTCCCGGCGGGGCTTTACAGATACGCAGTATTTT. Its translation: CASSLSRRGFTDTQYF. The chain carries TRBV5-5 and TRBJ2-3; possible D gene TRBD2, 6 bases. The V end lost 1 base, the J end lost 3 bases, and 15 bases lay between the germline ends. Per the germline V gene, CDR1 is SGHKS and CDR2 is YYEKEE (reference sequence). The CDR3 length is 16 residues.